The T cell receptor (beta chain) under discussion was sequenced for a study of T cells after yellow fever vaccination. Study background: Any fraction with a low cell number was prepared using SMART-Seq v4 Ultra Low Input.

Germline V gene sequence: CDR1 SGHRS, CDR2 YFSETQ. Trimming removed 5 bases from V and 0 bases from J; junction bases left unmatched: 14. CDR3 length: 18 residues. This clonotype came up many times. Production of TCR cDNA was by 5'RACE template switching, which also added a universal primer site and UMIs. TCRdb reprocessed the 5' RACE reads via MiXCR and lists one record per CDR3 protein. The data contain some 200,000 distinct CDR3 sequences, 3% to 3.5% of them singletons. The chain has TRBV5-1 and TRBJ1-1; 9 bases match TRBD1. The sample consisted of CD4+ T cells sorted from PBMCs, taken 10 days after the yellow fever booster vaccination. The clonotype comes from a man younger than 35 who received the YFV17D yellow fever vaccine. For the CDR3, the DNA is TGCGCCAGCAGTTCCTCCTGGACAGGGGCCTTAATGAACACTGAAGCTTTCTTT. Residues: CASSSSWTGALMNTEAFF.